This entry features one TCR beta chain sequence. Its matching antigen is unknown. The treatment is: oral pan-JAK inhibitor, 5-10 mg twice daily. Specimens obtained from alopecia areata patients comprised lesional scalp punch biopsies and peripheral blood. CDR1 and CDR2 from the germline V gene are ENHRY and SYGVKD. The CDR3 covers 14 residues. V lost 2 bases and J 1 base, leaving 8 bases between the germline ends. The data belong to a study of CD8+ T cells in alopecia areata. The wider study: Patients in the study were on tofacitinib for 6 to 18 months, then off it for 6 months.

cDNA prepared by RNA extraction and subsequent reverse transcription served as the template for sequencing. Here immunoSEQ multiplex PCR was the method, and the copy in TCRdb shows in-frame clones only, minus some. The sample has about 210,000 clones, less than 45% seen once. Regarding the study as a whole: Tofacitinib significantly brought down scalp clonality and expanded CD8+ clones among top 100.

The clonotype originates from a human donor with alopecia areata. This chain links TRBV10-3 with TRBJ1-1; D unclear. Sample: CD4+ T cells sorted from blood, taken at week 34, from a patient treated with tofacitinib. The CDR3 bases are TGTGCCATCAGTGAGCCCGGACGGAACACTGAAGCTTTCTTT. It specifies CAISEPGRNTEAFF.